This entry concerns a single T cell receptor (beta chain). The antigen is unknown. Tagging with unique molecular identifiers was a feature of the TCR beta cDNA libraries. MiXCR, applied by TCRdb to the PCR reads, yields one record per CDR3 protein. In the table there are hundreds of thousands of distinct CDR3 sequences, about 40% of which are singletons. This sample is part of a study of post-analysis software for immune sequencing data. About the study: The cohort encompassed relapsing-remitting, secondary progressive and progressive-relapsing multiple sclerosis disease courses. The study, taken as a whole, reports: Relative to controls, patients with multiple sclerosis showed significantly lower normalized Chao1 diversity. When patients were compared with controls, roughly five TRBV segments were more frequent, TRBV5-6, TRBV5-1 and TRBV20-1 among them.

The V end was cut by 0 bases, the J end by 2 bases, with 13 bases between. The germline V gene has CDR1 DFQATT and CDR2 SNEGSKA (reference sequence). CDR3 size: 15 residues. V and J are TRBV20-1 and TRBJ2-5; tentative D call: TRBD2 (6 bases). The specimen sequenced was blood. This receptor was identified in a girl aged 5 to 17 with multiple sclerosis. The CDR3 here is CSARDTRAGQETQYF. The DNA of the CDR3 is TGCAGTGCTAGAGACACAAGGGCGGGACAAGAGACCCAGTACTTC.